The rows below give T cell receptor beta chains drawn from one sample of a study of cytotoxic CD8 clonotypes in ibrutinib-treated CLL. The table came from immunoSEQ multiplex PCR; TCRdb's copy has only in-frame clones and leaves some out. The data show 250,000 to 350,000 clones, around 77% seen once. Sequenced here: PBMCs, sampled at disease progression, from a patient treated with ibrutinib. The receptors originated from a human donor with chronic lymphocytic leukemia. CDR3s include the opening cysteine and the closing phenylalanine or tryptophan. Fields, in order: V gene, J gene, clone size, CDR3 protein. Size values are once, few and many counts, or a class for expanded clones, and some rows have none.

v_call: TRBV9; j_call: TRBJ1-1; clone_size: .; cdr3_aa: CASSVVGAGANTEAFF
v_call: TRBV6-1; j_call: TRBJ1-5; clone_size: .; cdr3_aa: CASIMAPSNQPQHF
v_call: TRBV5-1; j_call: TRBJ2-2; clone_size: .; cdr3_aa: CASSLVGLAVVTGELFF
v_call: TRBV7-8; j_call: TRBJ2-2; clone_size: few; cdr3_aa: CASRLGTAHTGELFF
v_call: TRBV4-1; j_call: TRBJ1-1; clone_size: .; cdr3_aa: CASSLRGPALLNTEAFF
v_call: TRBV5-1; j_call: TRBJ2-3; clone_size: .; cdr3_aa: CASSWGTSTTDTQYF
v_call: TRBV27; j_call: TRBJ2-7; clone_size: .; cdr3_aa: CASSLYISGTVSYEQYF
v_call: TRBV5-1; j_call: TRBJ1-1; clone_size: .; cdr3_aa: CASSLEQGARTEAFF
v_call: TRBV5-1; j_call: TRBJ1-3; clone_size: .; cdr3_aa: CASSLALGSSGNTIYF
v_call: TRBV27; j_call: TRBJ1-2; clone_size: few; cdr3_aa: CASKGTAANYGYTF